These T cell receptor beta chains were read from a single sample in a study of control samples from healthy donors and cancer patients. Clones were read by immunoSEQ multiplex PCR, and TCRdb kept only the in-frame ones, dropping some. The sample yields 110,000 or so clones, about 87% seen once. What was sequenced was blood. The receptors originated from a young man in good health. The CDR3 runs from the conserved cysteine through the conserved F or W. D genes are given only for firm matches. The size of a clone is reported for some rows only, either as once, few or many, or as a class for expanded clones.

d_call: .
cdr3_length: 14
clone_size: .
j_call: TRBJ1-1
v_call: TRBV7-9
cdr3_nt: TGTGCCAGCAGCTTAGAACACAGGGCTGAGAAAGCTTTCTTT
cdr3_aa: CASSLEHRAEKAFF

d_call: .
cdr3_length: 17
clone_size: .
j_call: TRBJ1-3
v_call: TRBV28
cdr3_nt: TGTGCCAGCACCCCCGGGCAGGAGTTTCTCTCTGGAAACACCATATATTTT
cdr3_aa: CASTPGQEFLSGNTIYF

d_call: TRBD1
cdr3_length: 16
clone_size: .
j_call: TRBJ1-5
v_call: TRBV2
cdr3_nt: TGTGCCAGCAGTCCCCGGACAGGGGGAACGGATCAGCCCCAGCATTTT
cdr3_aa: CASSPRTGGTDQPQHF

d_call: .
cdr3_length: 14
clone_size: once
j_call: TRBJ1-1
v_call: TRBV3-1/TRBV3-2
cdr3_nt: TGTGCCACCCGGAGGAGCGCACTGAACACTGAAGCTTTCTTT
cdr3_aa: CATRRSALNTEAFF

d_call: TRBD2
cdr3_length: 19
clone_size: .
j_call: TRBJ2-1
v_call: TRBV9
cdr3_nt: TGTGCCAGCAGCCCAAGAAGACTAGCGGGGGGCCAAACCTACAATGAGCAGTTCTTC
cdr3_aa: CASSPRRLAGGQTYNEQFF

d_call: TRBD1
cdr3_length: 16
clone_size: few
j_call: TRBJ1-6
v_call: TRBV4-2
cdr3_nt: TGTGCCAGCAGCCAAGGGGGTGAGGGGGCCAATTCACCCCTCCACTTT
cdr3_aa: CASSQGGEGANSPLHF

d_call: .
cdr3_length: 17
clone_size: .
j_call: TRBJ1-4
v_call: TRBV5-1
cdr3_nt: TGCGCCAGCAGCCTGAGGAGGGGTGAGGGAACTAATGAAAAACTGTTTTTT
cdr3_aa: CASSLRRGEGTNEKLFF

d_call: .
cdr3_length: 17
clone_size: .
j_call: TRBJ1-1
v_call: TRBV14
cdr3_nt: TGTGCCAGCAGCCAAGAGGGGGGGTTACAGGGTACCACTGAAGCTTTCTTT
cdr3_aa: CASSQEGGLQGTTEAFF

d_call: .
cdr3_length: 12
clone_size: .
j_call: TRBJ1-1
v_call: TRBV5-1
cdr3_nt: TGCGCCAGCAGCTTGTCGACGGATGAAGCTTTCTTT
cdr3_aa: CASSLSTDEAFF

d_call: .
cdr3_length: 11
clone_size: .
j_call: TRBJ1-2
v_call: TRBV7-2
cdr3_nt: TGTGCCAGCAGCTTGGACTATGGCTACACCTTC
cdr3_aa: CASSLDYGYTF

d_call: .
cdr3_length: 15
clone_size: .
j_call: TRBJ2-6
v_call: TRBV5-1
cdr3_nt: TGCGCCAGCAGCTTGCAGCACTCTGGGGCCAACGTCCTGACTTTC
cdr3_aa: CASSLQHSGANVLTF